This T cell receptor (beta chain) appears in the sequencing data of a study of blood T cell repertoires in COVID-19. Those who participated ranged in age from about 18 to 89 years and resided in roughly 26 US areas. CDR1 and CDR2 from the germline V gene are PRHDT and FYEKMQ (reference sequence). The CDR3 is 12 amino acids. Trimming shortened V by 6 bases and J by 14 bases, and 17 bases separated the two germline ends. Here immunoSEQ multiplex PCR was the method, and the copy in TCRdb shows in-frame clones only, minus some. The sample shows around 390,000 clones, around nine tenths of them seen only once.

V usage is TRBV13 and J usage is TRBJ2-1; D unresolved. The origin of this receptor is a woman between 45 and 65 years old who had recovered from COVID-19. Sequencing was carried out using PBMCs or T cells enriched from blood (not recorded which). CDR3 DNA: TGTGCCAGCAGTCTAGGTTCGACCGCTGAGTTCTTC. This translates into CASSLGSTAEFF.